Listed here are 14 T cell receptor beta chains from one sample, sequenced in a study of T cell responses to AZD1222 COVID-19 vaccine. Only in-frame clones appear in the TCRdb table, and some are missing; sequencing was by immunoSEQ multiplex PCR. The sample includes 100,000 or so clones, 88% seen only once; the top ten take about 1.7%. The specimen comprised peripheral blood, sampled on day 0 of AZD1222 vaccination. These receptors were collected from an adult in good health.

A single count supports this clone. Other DNA sequences in the same sample also yield this CDR3. The gene calls are TRBV6-1 and TRBJ1-2, with unresolved D. Trimming removed 0 bases from V and 5 bases from J, with 7 bases in between. The CDR3 spans 13 residues. Germline V CDR1 and CDR2: MNHNS, SASEGT. The CDR3 loop reads CASSEAWGYGYTF. The CDR3 bases are TGTGCCAGCAGTGAAGCATGGGGTTATGGCTACACCTTC.

This clone was detected only once. This CDR3 is CASSPRELGNTEAFF. CDR3 coding DNA: TGTGCCAGCAGCCCACGAGAGCTCGGGAACACTGAAGCTTTCTTT. The chain carries TRBV11-1 and TRBJ1-1, with unresolved D. Germline values: CDR1 SGHAT, CDR2 FQDESV (reference sequence). The V end lost 5 bases, the J end lost 1 base, and 14 bases lay between the germline ends. The CDR3 extends over 15 amino acids.

The gene calls are TRBV24-1 and TRBJ2-5; D may match TRBD1 or TRBD2 (5 bases each). Germline-derived CDR1 and CDR2 are KGHDR and SFDVKD. V was trimmed by 6 bases and J by 3 bases, leaving 13 bases between them. This CDR3 is built from 14 residues. The CDR3 sequence is CATSRSTAEETQYF. The CDR3 nucleotides are TGTGCCACCAGTAGGTCGACAGCGGAAGAGACCCAGTACTTC.

The chain links TRBV7-9 to TRBJ2-1; 7 bases are a match to TRBD2. The germline CDR1 and CDR2 sequences are SEHNR and FQNEAQ (reference sequence). With 3 bases clipped from V and 6 bases from J, the junction kept 5 bases outside the gene matches. The CDR3 contains 14 residues. The CDR3 is CASSFSTSANEQFF. The CDR3 DNA follows: TGTGCCAGCAGCTTCTCCACTAGCGCCAATGAGCAGTTCTTC.

J is TRBJ2-3 and V is TRBV21-1; TRBD1 was called by the table and not checked on the DNA. TRBV21-1 constitutes a pseudogene. CDR3 length equals 16 residues. CDR3 in amino acids: CASTDPGQGARDTQYF. As DNA, the CDR3 is TGTGCCAGCACAGACCCGGGACAGGGGGCAAGAGATACGCAGTATTTT.

Written as DNA, the CDR3 is TGTGCCAGCAGCTTACGGACAGCACCCCCAAACACAGATACGCAGTATTTT. As protein: CASSLRTAPPNTDTQYF. The J gene is TRBJ2-3, the V gene TRBV7-3; a weak D match, TRBD1 (6 bases). The CDR3 covers 17 residues. Germline CDR1 SGHTA, CDR2 FQGTGA. Trimming took off 2 bases at V and 2 bases at J, with 17 bases between the two ends.

The chain joins TRBV9 to TRBJ2-7, with 8 positions matching TRBD2. The CDR3 totals 16 residues. CDR1 and CDR2 (germline): SGDLS, YYNGEE. The V segment lost 4 bases and the J segment 3 bases; nucleotides outside the gene matches: 12. Written as DNA, the CDR3 is TGTGCCAGCAGCCCATGGGTAGCGGGATTCGACTACGAGCAGTACTTC. It encodes CASSPWVAGFDYEQYF. Variable domain in full (rest from reference TRBV9 and TRBJ2-7): DSGVTQTPKHLITATGQRVTLRCSPRSGDLSVYWYQQSLDQGLQFLIQYYNGEERAKGNILERFSAQQFPDLHSELNLSSLELGDSALYFCASSPWVAGFDYEQYFGPGTRLTVT.

This chain uses TRBV4-1 with TRBJ1-1, with D unresolved. Germline V gene sequence: CDR1 MGHRA, CDR2 YSYEKL. The CDR3 consists of 15 residues. V was shortened by 8 bases and J by 1 base, with 17 bases between the two germline ends. CDR3 region: CASGPRDSGNTEAFF. The CDR3 nucleotides read TGCGCCAGCGGTCCCCGTGACTCGGGGAACACTGAAGCTTTCTTT.

This clone was detected only a few times. The V and J genes are TRBV4-2 and TRBJ2-7; 13 positions match TRBD2. The CDR3 is 17 amino acids. Germline V gene data show CDR1 as LGHNA and CDR2 as YNFKEQ. The trim removed 0 bases at V and 0 bases at J, leaving 2 bases unmatched. In nucleotides, the CDR3 is TGTGCCAGCAGCCAAGAGACTAGCGGGAGGCCCTCCTACGAGCAGTACTTC. The encoded protein is CASSQETSGRPSYEQYF.

This clone was picked up one time. The V gene is TRBV30, the J gene TRBJ1-5; no reliable D call. The germline V gene encodes CDR1 GTSNPN and CDR2 SVGIG (reference sequence). The V end lost 8 bases, the J end lost 2 bases, and 13 bases lay between the germline ends. The CDR3 is made up of 13 amino acids. CDR3 amino acids: CAGSSRGNQPQHF. The DNA of the CDR3 is TGTGCCGGGTCCTCGAGGGGCAATCAGCCCCAGCATTTT.

The chain recombines TRBV24-1 with TRBJ1-2; 10 nucleotides agree with TRBD1. This CDR3 contains 17 residues. Trimming removed 6 bases from V and 0 bases from J; junction bases left unmatched: 9. The germline gives CDR1 KGHDR, CDR2 SFDVKD. As DNA, the CDR3 is TGTGCCACCAGTCTAGGGACAGGGGAAGGTGCTAACTATGGCTACACCTTC. This translates into CATSLGTGEGANYGYTF.

This chain links TRBV3-1 (or the pseudogene TRBV3-2) with TRBJ2-7, with no clear D. CDR3 length equals 13 residues. The germline CDR1 and CDR2 sequences are LGHDT and YNNKEL (reference sequence). V gave up 1 base and J gave up 4 bases, with 8 bases separating them. The CDR3 DNA follows: TGTGCCAGCAGCCAAGGGCGGATTTACGAGCAGTACTTC. Protein sequence: CASSQGRIYEQYF.

In this sample, this clone turned up a few times. The chain joins TRBV19 to TRBJ1-4, with a weak D call TRBD1 (5 bases). V lost 7 bases and J lost 1, with 13 bases in between. The CDR3 runs 15 residues. The germline gives CDR1 LNHDA, CDR2 SQIVND (reference sequence). The CDR3, as DNA: TGTGCCAGTACCAGCGCAGGGATAACTAATGAAAAACTGTTTTTT. Translated, it gives CASTSAGITNEKLFF. The entire variable domain, with the rest obtained from reference TRBV19 and TRBJ1-4, is as follows: DGGITQSPKYLFRKEGQNVTLSCEQNLNHDAMYWYRQDPGQGLRLIYYSQIVNDFQKGDIAEGYSVSREKKESFPLTVTSAQKNPTAFYLCASTSAGITNEKLFFGSGTQLSVL.

V and J are TRBV13 and TRBJ2-1; 8 nucleotides match TRBD2. The CDR3 runs 17 residues. V shed 5 bases, J shed 7 bases, and the junction held 16 bases outside the gene matches. Germline CDR1 and CDR2: PRHDT and FYEKMQ (reference sequence). CDR3 DNA sequence: TGTGCCAGCAGCCTCCCCCAACTAGCGGCCCAGGGGAATGAGCAGTTCTTC. Translating it yields CASSLPQLAAQGNEQFF.